Only a few counts were recorded for the clone carrying this T cell receptor beta chain. The antigen remains undetermined. The data originate from a study of early T cells in non-severe SARS-CoV-2 infection. Overall study findings and caveats: Matches to VDJdb favored anti-spike CD8 responses and missed private and CD4 specificities.

Trimming took 3 bases from V and 7 from J, leaving 13 bases between them. CDR1 and CDR2 (germline): LGHNA, YSLEER. The CDR3 contains 13 residues. Each cDNA molecule carried a unique molecular identifier. A single record per CDR3 protein comes from TCRdb applying MiXCR to the 5' RACE reads. Of some 48,000 distinct CDR3 sequences in the sample, roughly 7.7% are singletons; the top ten hold roughly 5%. The receptor's source is an adult who was a healthcare worker with PCR-confirmed SARS-CoV-2 infection or an uninfected control (not recorded which). J is TRBJ2-7 and V is TRBV4-3; TRBD2 might be the D (5 bases). Sequences were obtained from whole blood. DNA of the CDR3: TGCGCCAGCAGCCACAACTTAGCGAGGGAGCAGTACTTC. Amino acid sequence: CASSHNLAREQYF.